A single sample is the source of the 21 T cell receptor beta chains below, sequenced in a study of radiation and T cells in renal cell carcinoma (dated by TCRdb to between 2020 and 2021). Library preparation employed the immunoSEQ multiplex PCR assay. The clones in this table, taken by TCRdb from immuneACCESS, are in-frame only. Not every clone is retained; where verified, under half of the shortfall comes from an unresolved V gene, and the cause of the rest is unknown. The sample profile shows tens of thousands of clones; about 82% of them were found once. The top ten clones comprise about 26% of the sample. This sample's time point label indicates: blood 4 weeks post-SBRT, at nephrectomy. Interpreted using the paper, the treatment or condition label stands for: 15 Gy SBRT to primary tumor, nephrectomy 4 weeks later. The input for sequencing was blood, taken from a patient whose treatment included radiotherapy and nephrectomy. These receptors were collected from a woman in her 70s with renal cell carcinoma.

The chain employs TRBV5-6 and TRBJ2-1, with D unclear. The CDR3 totals 15 residues. V was clipped by 2 bases and J by 5 bases, with 14 bases between them. CDR1 is SGHDT and CDR2 is YYEEEE in the germline V gene. CDR3 sequence: CASSFLSPTDNEQFF. The CDR3 DNA reads as TGTGCCAGCAGCTTCTTGTCTCCTACGGACAATGAGCAGTTCTTC.

This chain uses TRBV25-1 with TRBJ1-2; no reliable D call. The CDR3 runs 14 residues. Trimming pared 0 bases from V and 4 bases from J, leaving 9 bases between. The V gene's germline CDR1 is MGHDK and CDR2 SYGVNS. The CDR3: CASSEYKGPYGYTF. Here the CDR3 DNA reads TGTGCCAGCAGTGAATATAAGGGTCCCTATGGCTACACCTTC.

The chain is built from TRBV6-6 and TRBJ2-7; D unclear. The CDR3 spans 13 residues. V was cut by 6 bases and J by 6 bases, with 15 bases left in between. CDR1 is MNHNY and CDR2 is SVGAGI in the germline V gene (reference sequence). CDR3 residues: CASSLDVYTEQYF. CDR3 in DNA: TGTGCCAGCAGCTTAGATGTGTATACCGAGCAGTACTTC.

The J gene is TRBJ1-4, the V gene TRBV5-1; D might be TRBD1 (6 bases). Trimming shortened V by 3 bases and J by 4 bases, and 10 bases separated the two germline ends. This CDR3 has 14 residues. Germline V gives CDR1 SGHRS, CDR2 YFSETQ. CDR3 nucleotides: TGCGCCAGCAGCTCTCAGGGGTATAATGAAAAACTGTTTTTT. Amino acid sequence: CASSSQGYNEKLFF.

This rearrangement joins TRBV6-5 to TRBJ2-2; D remains ambiguous. CDR1 is MNHEY, CDR2 SVGAGI, per germline. Trimming removed 1 base from V and 6 bases from J, with 3 bases in between. This CDR3 is built from 12 residues. As DNA, the CDR3 is TGTGCCAGCAGTTACTTGCCCGGGGAGCTGTTTTTT. It yields the protein CASSYLPGELFF.

The chain uses TRBV9 and TRBJ1-2; perhaps TRBD1 as D (5 bases). Germline CDR1 reads SGDLS; CDR2 reads YYNGEE. This CDR3 is built from 17 residues. The V end lost 0 bases, the J end lost 2 bases, and 17 bases lay between the germline ends. For the CDR3, the DNA is TGTGCCAGCAGCGTAGGGACGAGGGGACCCCAGAACTATGGCTACACCTTC. As protein: CASSVGTRGPQNYGYTF.

The J gene is TRBJ1-5, the V gene TRBV29-1, with a possible D match to TRBD1 (6 bases). Germline-derived CDR1 and CDR2 are SQVTM and ANQGSEA. The V end lost 0 bases, the J end lost 14 bases, and 11 bases lay between the germline ends. There are 11 residues in the CDR3. The CDR3 bases are TGCAGCGTTGAAGATCAGGGGCTCGAGCATTTT. Translation: CSVEDQGLEHF.

There are many counts of this clone. V usage is TRBV4-2 and J usage is TRBJ2-6; 11 bases align to TRBD2. The trim removed 0 bases at V and 1 base at J, leaving 11 bases unmatched. The CDR3 consists of 21 residues. The germline CDR1 and CDR2 sequences are LGHNA and YNFKEQ. Here the CDR3 reads CASSQEYPSGGFLSGANVLTF. The CDR3 bases are TGTGCCAGCAGCCAAGAATATCCTAGCGGGGGGTTCCTTTCTGGGGCCAACGTCCTGACTTTC.

This chain links TRBV18 with TRBJ1-2, with 7 bases matching TRBD1. V dropped 3 bases and J dropped 3; count of bases not matched to a gene: 1. Germline V gives CDR1 KGHSH, CDR2 LQKENI. The CDR3 contains 13 residues. CDR3 bases: TGTGCCAGCTCACCCGGGACAGACTATGGCTACACCTTC. Its translation: CASSPGTDYGYTF.

This clone was found a few times. The rearrangement uses TRBV6-5 and TRBJ2-1, with D possibly being TRBD1 (6 bases). There are 16 residues in the CDR3. V shed 4 bases and J shed 7 bases, with 20 bases lying between them. The germline gives CDR1 MNHEY, CDR2 SVGAGI. The CDR3 reads CASSFTLTGLLNEQFF. The CDR3 bases are TGTGCCAGCAGTTTTACCCTCACAGGGCTGCTAAATGAGCAGTTCTTC.

V and J are TRBV5-1 and TRBJ1-4; D is ambiguous. V was shortened by 3 bases and J by 5 bases, with 17 bases between the two germline ends. CDR1 and CDR2 from the germline V gene are SGHRS and YFSETQ. The CDR3 has 16 residues. In nucleotides, the CDR3 is TGCGCCAGCAGCTCGAGCGGCGATAGTGCAAATGAAAAACTGTTTTTT. Protein: CASSSSGDSANEKLFF.

For this clone: The junction departs from the called germline gene at one end, perhaps through a read error. CDR3 sequence: CASSLAGALGTDTQYF. The DNA for the CDR3 is TGTGCCAGCAGCCTAGCGGGAGCTTTAGGCACAGATACGCAGTATTTT. The rearrangement uses TRBV7-2 and TRBJ2-3; 10 nucleotides align to TRBD2. The germline gives CDR1 SGHTA, CDR2 FQGNSA. This CDR3 comprises 16 residues.

J is TRBJ2-7 and V is TRBV7-8, with a possible D match to TRBD1 (6 bases). The germline V gene has CDR1 SGHVS and CDR2 FQNEAQ. The CDR3 has 14 residues. With 2 bases removed from V and 3 bases from J, the gap between germline ends came to 11 bases. This CDR3 is CASSLLSGDYEQYF. In DNA, the CDR3 is TGTGCCAGCAGCTTATTGTCAGGGGACTACGAGCAGTACTTC.

The chain is built from TRBV19 and TRBJ2-1; the match to TRBD2 covers 7 bases. The CDR3 totals 13 residues. The germline gives CDR1 LNHDA, CDR2 SQIVND (reference sequence). V lost 5 bases, J lost 8 bases, and 6 bases stayed unmatched. The CDR3 sequence is CASSWDYRDEQFF. CDR3 DNA sequence: TGTGCCAGTAGTTGGGACTATCGCGATGAGCAGTTCTTC.

V and J are TRBV9 and TRBJ1-1; 8 bases fit TRBD1. This CDR3 is 15 amino acids long. V lost 0 bases and J lost 4; bases outside the gene matches: 5. The germline V gene encodes CDR1 SGDLS and CDR2 YYNGEE. CDR3: CASSVGSTGGTEAFF. The DNA of the CDR3 is TGTGCCAGCAGCGTAGGGTCTACAGGGGGCACTGAAGCTTTCTTT.

The rearrangement links TRBV18 to TRBJ1-1; D is unresolved. Trimming shortened V by 1 base and J by 0 bases, and 6 bases separated the two germline ends. The CDR3 loop spans 14 amino acids. Germline V CDR1 and CDR2: KGHSH, LQKENI. CDR3: CASSPREVNTEAFF. In DNA, the CDR3 is TGTGCCAGCTCACCACGGGAGGTGAACACTGAAGCTTTCTTT. The full variable domain, with the rest looked up from reference TRBV18 and TRBJ1-1, is NAGVMQNPRHLVRRRGQEARLRCSPMKGHSHVYWYRQLPEEGLKFMVYLQKENIIDESGMPKERFSAEFPKEGPSILRIQQVVRGDSAAYFCASSPREVNTEAFFGQGTRLTVV.

The genes are TRBV27 and TRBJ1-2; 9 bases agree with TRBD1. Germline V gene data show CDR1 as MNHEY and CDR2 as SMNVEV (reference sequence). CDR3 length equals 14 residues. V gave up 6 bases and J gave up 8 bases; unmatched junction bases: 10. The CDR3 sequence: CASRDPGQGLGYTF. Written as DNA, the CDR3 is TGTGCCAGCAGGGATCCGGGACAGGGTTTAGGCTACACCTTC.

This clone turned up a few times. V and J are TRBV5-1 and TRBJ2-3; 15 bases line up with TRBD2. Per the germline V gene, CDR1 is SGHRS and CDR2 is YFSETQ. The CDR3 has 15 amino acids. V dropped 4 bases and J dropped 5; count of bases not matched to a gene: 2. The DNA of the CDR3 is TGCGCCAGCAGCCCGGGACTAGCGGGAGGAGATACGCAGTATTTT. This gives the protein CASSPGLAGGDTQYF.

The chain employs TRBV9 and TRBJ2-5; the match to TRBD2 covers 9 bases. The length of the CDR3 is 15 residues. Germline CDR1 SGDLS, CDR2 YYNGEE. V lost 4 bases and J lost 4; bases outside the gene matches: 8. CDR3 region: CASSPGASGAETQYF. DNA for the CDR3: TGTGCCAGCAGCCCTGGCGCTAGCGGGGCAGAGACCCAGTACTTC.

V is TRBV30 and J is TRBJ1-5, with a tentative D call TRBD1 (6 bases). The V end was cut by 2 bases, the J end by 2 bases, with 16 bases between. CDR3 length: 16 residues. Per germline, CDR1 GTSNPN and CDR2 SVGIG (reference sequence). This CDR3 is CAWSFTGPVGNQPQHF. The CDR3 region has the DNA TGTGCCTGGAGTTTCACAGGGCCGGTGGGCAATCAGCCCCAGCATTTT.

V gene TRBV9 combines with J gene TRBJ2-3, with D perhaps matching TRBD2 (5 bases). In germline, CDR1 is SGDLS, CDR2 YYNGEE. V was cut by 0 bases and J by 4 bases, with 12 bases left in between. The length of the CDR3 is 15 residues. The CDR3 here is CASSVGGLSSDTQYF. In DNA form, the CDR3 reads TGTGCCAGCAGCGTAGGTGGACTCTCCTCAGATACGCAGTATTTT.